These 12 T cell receptor beta chains originate from one sample sequenced in a study of T cells in tumors after PD-1 blockade. Method: immunoSEQ multiplex PCR; TCRdb's copy keeps in-frame clones and lacks some. The table has some 11,000 clones, roughly 63% seen once. The sequencing here drew on tumor tissue, taken before anti-PD-1 treatment. The source of these receptors is a human donor with basal cell carcinoma.

This clone was observed a single time. CDR3 loop: CASSKVGGRTRQPQHF. CDR3 nucleotide sequence: TGTGCCAGCAGCAAAGTTGGGGGTCGGACGAGGCAGCCCCAGCATTTT. The gene calls are TRBV21-1 and TRBJ1-5. TRBV21-1 constitutes a pseudogene. The CDR3 covers 16 residues.

This CDR3 reads CASSSSSGGFTDTQYF. As DNA, the CDR3 is TGTGCCAGCAGTTCCAGTAGCGGGGGCTTCACAGATACGCAGTATTTT. The genes are TRBV28 and TRBJ2-3; 9 bases are shared with TRBD2. Germline values: CDR1 MDHEN, CDR2 SYDVKM. This CDR3 comprises 16 residues. V lost 4 bases to trimming and J lost 2 bases; unmatched junction nucleotides: 7. Full variable domain (remainder filled in from reference TRBV28 and TRBJ2-3): DVKVTQSSRYLVKRTGEKVFLECVQDMDHENMFWYRQDPGLGLRLIYFSYDVKMKEKGDIPEGYSVSREKKERFSLILESASTNQTSMYLCASSSSSGGFTDTQYFGPGTRLTVL.

The chain joins TRBV5-6 to TRBJ1-2, with D perhaps matching TRBD1 (5 bases). Germline-derived CDR1 and CDR2 are SGHDT and YYEEEE. The CDR3 extends over 14 amino acids. The ends were cut back, 3 bases at V and 3 bases at J, with 12 bases in the middle. CDR3 DNA: TGTGCCAGCAGCTGGCAGACAGCAGACTATGGCTACACCTTC. Amino acids: CASSWQTADYGYTF.

The chain couples TRBV30 to TRBJ2-5; perhaps TRBD2 as D (5 bases). Germline values: CDR1 GTSNPN, CDR2 SVGIG (reference sequence). Trimming cost V 1 base and J 0 bases, with 6 bases left between them. The CDR3 totals 13 residues. Written as DNA, the CDR3 is TGTGCCTGGAGTGAACTAGACCAAGAGACCCAGTACTTC. Protein: CAWSELDQETQYF.

J is TRBJ2-7 and V is TRBV6-2 or TRBV6-3; no reliable D call. The germline gives CDR1 MNHEY, CDR2 SVGEGT. This CDR3 has 13 amino acids. V lost 4 bases to trimming and J lost 2 bases, with 9 bases between them. The CDR3 reads CASSWTETYEQYF. The CDR3 coding sequence is TGTGCCAGCAGTTGGACGGAGACCTACGAGCAGTACTTC.

This clone appeared a few times. This chain joins TRBV10-3 and TRBJ1-1, with 7 bases that match TRBD1. V was clipped by 7 bases and J by 6 bases; unmatched bases: 11. This CDR3 comprises 14 residues. CDR1 is ENHRY and CDR2 is SYGVKD in the germline V gene. CDR3 nucleotides: TGTGCCATCACTAAAGGGACAGATCGTGCTGAAGCTTTCTTT. Its protein is CAITKGTDRAEAFF.

The genes are TRBV19 and TRBJ1-5, with 10 bases that match TRBD1. The V gene end was trimmed by 6 bases and the J gene end by 6 bases; junction bases not matched to a gene: 8. The CDR3 has 15 amino acids. CDR1 and CDR2 from the germline V gene are LNHDA and SQIVND (reference sequence). CDR3 coding DNA: TGTGCCAGTAGCCTCAAGGGGACAGGGGCTCAGCCCCAGCATTTT. Translation: CASSLKGTGAQPQHF.

The chain joins TRBV28 to TRBJ2-7; 9 nucleotides agree with TRBD1. The CDR3 length is 15 residues. V was clipped by 7 bases and J by 5 bases; unmatched bases: 12. Germline V CDR1 and CDR2: MDHEN, SYDVKM. In DNA, the CDR3 is TGTGCCAGCACCCGGACAGGGGTCAAGTCGGACGAGCAGTACTTC. Translation: CASTRTGVKSDEQYF.

The chain combines TRBV5-8 with TRBJ2-2, with unresolved D. The CDR3 is 13 amino acids. Germline loops: CDR1 SGHTS, CDR2 YDEGEE. The V and J ends lost 4 bases and 6 bases respectively, with 10 bases between them. In DNA form, the CDR3 reads TGTGCCAGCAGCCAAAGGGTTGCCGGGGAGCTGTTTTTT. Encoded protein: CASSQRVAGELFF.

The V gene is TRBV29-1, the J gene TRBJ2-5; TRBD1 matches at 7 bases. The CDR3 is 13 residues long. Germline V gene data show CDR1 as SQVTM and CDR2 as ANQGSEA. The V and J ends lost 6 bases and 5 bases, in that order; junction bases with no gene match: 9. The CDR3 loop reads CSVRDRVMETQYF. CDR3 DNA sequence: TGCAGCGTCCGAGACAGGGTTATGGAGACCCAGTACTTC.

CDR3: CASKTTGEKLFF. CDR3 sequence (DNA): TGTGCCAGCAAGACAACGGGGGAAAAACTGTTTTTT. The J gene is TRBJ1-4, the V gene TRBV28; no definite D call. The V end was cut by 7 bases, the J end by 8 bases, with 11 bases between. Germline-derived CDR1 and CDR2 are MDHEN and SYDVKM. There are 12 residues in the CDR3.

The CDR3 DNA sequence: TGTGCCAGCACCCCTTCGGGGAGCACAGATACGCAGTATTTT. Translating gives CASTPSGSTDTQYF. V gene TRBV5-4 combines with J gene TRBJ2-3, with TRBD2 as a possible D gene (5 bases). Germline lookup yields CDR1 SGHNT and CDR2 YYREEE (reference sequence). The CDR3 consists of 14 residues. The germline V and J ends were trimmed by 6 bases and 0 bases, with 11 bases remaining between them.